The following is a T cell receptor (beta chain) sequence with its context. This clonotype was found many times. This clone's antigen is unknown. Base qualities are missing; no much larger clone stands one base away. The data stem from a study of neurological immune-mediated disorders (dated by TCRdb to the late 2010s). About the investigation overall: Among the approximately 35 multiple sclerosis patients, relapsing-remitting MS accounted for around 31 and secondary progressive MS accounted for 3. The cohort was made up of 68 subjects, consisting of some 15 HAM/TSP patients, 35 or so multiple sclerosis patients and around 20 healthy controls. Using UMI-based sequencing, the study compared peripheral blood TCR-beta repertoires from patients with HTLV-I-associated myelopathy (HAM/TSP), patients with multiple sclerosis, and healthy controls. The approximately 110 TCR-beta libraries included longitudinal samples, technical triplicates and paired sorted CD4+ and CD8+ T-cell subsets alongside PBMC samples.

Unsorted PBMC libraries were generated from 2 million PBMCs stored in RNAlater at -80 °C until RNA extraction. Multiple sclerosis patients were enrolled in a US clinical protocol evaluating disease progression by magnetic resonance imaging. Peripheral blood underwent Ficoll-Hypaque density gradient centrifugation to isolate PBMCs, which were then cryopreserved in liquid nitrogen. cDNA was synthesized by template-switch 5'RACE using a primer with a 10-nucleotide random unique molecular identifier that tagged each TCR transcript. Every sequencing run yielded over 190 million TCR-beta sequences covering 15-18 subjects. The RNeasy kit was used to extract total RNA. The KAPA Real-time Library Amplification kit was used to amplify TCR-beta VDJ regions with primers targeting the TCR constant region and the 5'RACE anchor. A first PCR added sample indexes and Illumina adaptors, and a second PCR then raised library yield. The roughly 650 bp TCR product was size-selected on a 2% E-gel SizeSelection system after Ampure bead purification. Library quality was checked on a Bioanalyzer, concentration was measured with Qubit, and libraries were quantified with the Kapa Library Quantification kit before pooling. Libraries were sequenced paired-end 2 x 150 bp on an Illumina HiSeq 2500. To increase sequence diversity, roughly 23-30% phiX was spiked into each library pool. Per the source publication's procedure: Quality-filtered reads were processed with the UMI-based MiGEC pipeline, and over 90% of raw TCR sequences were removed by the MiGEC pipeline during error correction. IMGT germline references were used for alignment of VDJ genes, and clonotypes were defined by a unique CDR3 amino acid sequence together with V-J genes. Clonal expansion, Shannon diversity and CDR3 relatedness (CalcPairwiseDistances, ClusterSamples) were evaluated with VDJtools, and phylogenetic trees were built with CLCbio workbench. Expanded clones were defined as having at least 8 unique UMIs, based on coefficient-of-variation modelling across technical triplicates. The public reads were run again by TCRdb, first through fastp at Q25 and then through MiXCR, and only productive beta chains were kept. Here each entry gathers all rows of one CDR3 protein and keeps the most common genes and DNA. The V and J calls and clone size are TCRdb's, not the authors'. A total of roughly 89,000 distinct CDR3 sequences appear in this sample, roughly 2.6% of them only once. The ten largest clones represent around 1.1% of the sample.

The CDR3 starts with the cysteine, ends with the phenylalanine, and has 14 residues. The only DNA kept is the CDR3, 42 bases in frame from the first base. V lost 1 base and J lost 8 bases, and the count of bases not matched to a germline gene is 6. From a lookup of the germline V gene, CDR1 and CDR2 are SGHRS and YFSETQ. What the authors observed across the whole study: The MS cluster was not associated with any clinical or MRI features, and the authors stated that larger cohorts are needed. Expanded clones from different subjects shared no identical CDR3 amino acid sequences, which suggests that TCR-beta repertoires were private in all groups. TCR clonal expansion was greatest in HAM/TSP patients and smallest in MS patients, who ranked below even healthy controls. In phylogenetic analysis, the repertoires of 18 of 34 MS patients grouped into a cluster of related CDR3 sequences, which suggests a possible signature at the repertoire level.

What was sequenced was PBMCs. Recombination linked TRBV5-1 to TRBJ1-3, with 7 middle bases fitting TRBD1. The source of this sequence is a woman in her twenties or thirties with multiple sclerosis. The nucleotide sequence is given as TGCGCCAGCAGCTTGACAGGGGAGAAATACACCATATATTTT. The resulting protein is CASSLTGEKYTIYF.